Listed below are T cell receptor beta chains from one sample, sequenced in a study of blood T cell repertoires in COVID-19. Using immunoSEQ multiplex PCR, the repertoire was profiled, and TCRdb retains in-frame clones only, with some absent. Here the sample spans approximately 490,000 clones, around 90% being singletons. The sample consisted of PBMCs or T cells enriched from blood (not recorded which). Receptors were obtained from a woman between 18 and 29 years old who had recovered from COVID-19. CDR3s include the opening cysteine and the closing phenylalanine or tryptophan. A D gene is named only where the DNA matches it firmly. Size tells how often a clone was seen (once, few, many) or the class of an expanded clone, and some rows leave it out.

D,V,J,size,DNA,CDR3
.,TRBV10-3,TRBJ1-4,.,TGTGCCACCTCAGGCCGGGACCGCGGGGAGGCGAATGAAAAACTGTTTTTT,CATSGRDRGEANEKLFF
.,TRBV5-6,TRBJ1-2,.,TGTGCCAGCACCCCCTTCACGGACTATGGCTACACCTTC,CASTPFTDYGYTF
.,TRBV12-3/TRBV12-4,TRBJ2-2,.,TGTGCCAGCAGTTATAAGGCGGACGGGGAGCTGTTTTTT,CASSYKADGELFF
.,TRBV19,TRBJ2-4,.,TGTGCCAGTAGTATAGGAGAGGCCCAGGGCATTCAGTACTTC,CASSIGEAQGIQYF
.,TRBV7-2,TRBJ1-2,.,TGTGCCAGCAGCTTAGCGGGGCAGGTATTCGGCTATGGCTACACCTTC,CASSLAGQVFGYGYTF
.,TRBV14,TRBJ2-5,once,TGTGCCAGCAGCCAAGTCGTCAGGCTCCACGGAGAGACCCAGTACTTC,CASSQVVRLHGETQYF
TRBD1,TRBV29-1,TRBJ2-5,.,TGCAGCGTTGTCCCGGACAGGGTCTACCAAGAGACCCAGTACTTC,CSVVPDRVYQETQYF
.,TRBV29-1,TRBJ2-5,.,TGCAGCCTTGGCGGGGACAGAAAGGGGCAGTACTTC,CSLGGDRKGQYF
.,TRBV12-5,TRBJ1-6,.,TGTGCTAGTGGTTTGGTATTACCGGACACCAATTCACCCTTCCACTTT,CASGLVLPDTNSPFHF
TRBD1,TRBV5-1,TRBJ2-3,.,TGCGCCAGCAGCTTGGAGGGGGCGCGGAACACAGATACGCAGTATTTT,CASSLEGARNTDTQYF
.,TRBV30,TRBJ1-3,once,TGTGCCTGGGAATACTCTGGAAACACCATATATTTT,CAWEYSGNTIYF
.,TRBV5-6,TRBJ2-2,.,TGTGCCAGCAGCCCAGACAGCAAGAACACCGGGGAGCTGTTTTTT,CASSPDSKNTGELFF
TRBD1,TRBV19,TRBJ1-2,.,TGTGCCACCGCGAGAGGGGGGACAGGGCGAACCTACACCTTC,CATARGGTGRTYTF
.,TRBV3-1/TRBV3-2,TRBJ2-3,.,TGTGCCAGCAGCCAAGAGAGGTTATTCACAGATACGCAGTATTTT,CASSQERLFTDTQYF
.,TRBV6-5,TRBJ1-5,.,TGTGCCAGCAGTTACTCGGACAGATCCAATCAGCCCCAGCATTTT,CASSYSDRSNQPQHF
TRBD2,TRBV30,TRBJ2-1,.,TGTGCCTGGTGGGGCGGGGGAGAGCAGTTCTTC,CAWWGGGEQFF
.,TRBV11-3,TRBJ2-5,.,TGTGCCAGCAGCGCAAGATCCGGGACTGGAGAGACCCAGTACTTC,CASSARSGTGETQYF
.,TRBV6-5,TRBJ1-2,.,TGTGCCAGCAGTTTCAACAGCTATGGCTACACCTTC,CASSFNSYGYTF
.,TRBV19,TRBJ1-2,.,TGTGCCAGTAGTGGGCGGGTTTACTATGGCTACACCTTC,CASSGRVYYGYTF
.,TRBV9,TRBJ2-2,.,TGTGCCAGCAGCTTCTTCAGGTTCGCGAACACCGGGGAGCTGTTTTTT,CASSFFRFANTGELFF
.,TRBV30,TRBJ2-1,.,TGTGCCTGGACGCGGGACGGTTACAATGAGCAGTTCTTC,CAWTRDGYNEQFF
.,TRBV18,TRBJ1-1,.,TGTGCCAGCTCACTCGCGGCAACTGAAGCTTTCTTT,CASSLAATEAFF
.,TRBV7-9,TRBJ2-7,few,TGTGCCAGCAGCTTAGTGCCAGGTAACTACGAGCAGTACTTC,CASSLVPGNYEQYF
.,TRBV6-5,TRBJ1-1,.,TGTGCCAGCAGTTACGATAGCAGTTCCTCTGAAGCTTTCTTT,CASSYDSSSSEAFF
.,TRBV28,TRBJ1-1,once,TGTGCCAGCAGTTTAGGAACAGACCTCTGGATTATGAACACTGAAGCTTTCTTT,CASSLGTDLWIMNTEAFF
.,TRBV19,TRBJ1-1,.,TGTGCCAGTAGTCCCTCCCGACAGGTGGGGGAAGCTTTCTTT,CASSPSRQVGEAFF
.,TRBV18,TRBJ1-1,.,TGTGCCAGCTCAGCCGGATCCAACCGGGGAGCTTTCTTT,CASSAGSNRGAFF
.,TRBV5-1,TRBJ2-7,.,TGCGCCAGCAGCTTGGACAGCCCCACCCTGGGCGAGCAGTACTTC,CASSLDSPTLGEQYF
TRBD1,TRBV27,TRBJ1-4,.,TGTGCCAGCAGTTGGGGGACAGGGGATAATGAAAAACTGTTTTTT,CASSWGTGDNEKLFF
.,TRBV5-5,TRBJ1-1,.,TGTGCCAGCAGACTCAGGGGAACGAACACTGAAGCTTTCTTT,CASRLRGTNTEAFF
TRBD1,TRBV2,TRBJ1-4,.,TGTGCCAGCAGGGTGGGACAGAGTAATGAAAAACTGTTTTTT,CASRVGQSNEKLFF
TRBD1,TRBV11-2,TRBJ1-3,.,TGTGCCAGCAGCCCAGCCGACAGGGGCTCTGGAAACACCATATATTTT,CASSPADRGSGNTIYF
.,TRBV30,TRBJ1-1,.,TGTGCCTGGAGTGCCGGAAGGGGCGCTGAAGCTTTCTTT,CAWSAGRGAEAFF
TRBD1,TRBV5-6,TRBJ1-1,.,TGTGCCAGCAACCCCGCCCCAGGGGGCATTAGGGACACTGAAGCTTTCTTT,CASNPAPGGIRDTEAFF
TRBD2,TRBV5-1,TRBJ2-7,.,TGCGCCAGCAGCTTGGGCCTCGGCGGGGGCTACGAGCAGTACTTC,CASSLGLGGGYEQYF
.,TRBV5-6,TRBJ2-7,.,TGTGCCAGCAGCTTGTTAGGTCGACTAGATCCTCAAATGTACGAGCAGTACTTC,CASSLLGRLDPQMYEQYF
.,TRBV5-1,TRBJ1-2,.,TGCGCCAGCAGCTTGAGCGGCTATGGCTACACCTTC,CASSLSGYGYTF
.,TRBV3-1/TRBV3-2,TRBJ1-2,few,TGTGCCAGCAGCCCAGCTGGAGGTGACTATGGCTACACCTTC,CASSPAGGDYGYTF
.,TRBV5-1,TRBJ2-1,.,TGCGCCAGCAGCTTTAACACCGACTCCTACAATGAGCAGTTCTTC,CASSFNTDSYNEQFF
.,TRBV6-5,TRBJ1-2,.,TGTGCCAGCAGCATCAACAGGGAGGGCTACACCTTC,CASSINREGYTF
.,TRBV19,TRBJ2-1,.,TGTGCCAGTAGTATAGACTCCACGAGCTCCTACAATGAGCAGTTCTTC,CASSIDSTSSYNEQFF
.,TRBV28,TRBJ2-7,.,TGTGCCAGCAGTATTCGTCGGGAGGAGCAGTACTTC,CASSIRREEQYF
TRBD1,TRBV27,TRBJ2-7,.,TGTGCCAGCAGTCGACAGGGGGGAGCCTACGAGCAGTACTTC,CASSRQGGAYEQYF
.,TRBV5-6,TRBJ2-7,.,TGTGCCAGCAGCGACTCCGGAGTCGAGCAGTACTTC,CASSDSGVEQYF
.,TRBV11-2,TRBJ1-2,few,TGTGCCAGCAGCAGTATAAGGGGATATTCCAACTATGGCTACACCTTC,CASSSIRGYSNYGYTF
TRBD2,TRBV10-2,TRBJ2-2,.,TGCGCCAGCAGACTAGGCCGGACTAGCGGGGGGCCCCGGGACACCGGGGAGCTGTTTTTT,CASRLGRTSGGPRDTGELFF
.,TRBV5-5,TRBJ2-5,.,TGTGCCAGCAGCTTTTTGGCGGGGCAAGAGACCCAGTACTTC,CASSFLAGQETQYF
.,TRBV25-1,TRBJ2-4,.,TGTGCCAGCAGTGTGGCAGGGGCGGACATTCAGTACTTC,CASSVAGADIQYF
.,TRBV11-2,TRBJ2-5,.,TGTGCCAGCAGGGGAGGTGGAGAGACCCAGTACTTC,CASRGGGETQYF